The T cell receptor (beta chain) under discussion was sequenced for a study of blood T cell repertoires in COVID-19. Study-wide background: COVID-19 samples from acute and convalescent phases originated in the United States, Italy and Spain. PBMCs, B-cell-depleted T cells, or T cells provided the cDNA or gDNA that made up the material.

Sequenced by immunoSEQ multiplex PCR; TCRdb stores in-frame clones only, minus some. The sample includes about 220,000 clones, 80% to 90% of them seen just once. The receptor comes from a man between 35 and 55 years old who had recovered from COVID-19. The sequencing input was peripheral blood.

CDR3 loop: CASYEQGGSVTDTQYF. CDR3 nucleotide sequence: TGCGCCAGCTACGAACAGGGTGGTTCCGTCACAGATACGCAGTATTTT. V and J are TRBV5-1 and TRBJ2-3; tentative D call: TRBD1 (6 bases). This CDR3 has 16 amino acids. V lost 7 bases and J 2 bases, leaving 20 bases between the germline ends. Germline-derived CDR1 and CDR2 are SGHRS and YFSETQ.